The 19 T cell receptor beta chains listed next were all sequenced from one sample in a study of early T cells in non-severe SARS-CoV-2 infection. In TCRdb, the 5' RACE reads were re-called with MiXCR into one record per CDR3 protein. The sample includes more than 45,000 distinct CDR3 sequences, around 13% of them seen just once. Sequenced input: whole blood. These receptors originate from an adult who was a healthcare worker with PCR-confirmed SARS-CoV-2 infection or an uninfected control (not recorded which).

This clonotype was recorded many times. The rearrangement links TRBV12-3 or TRBV12-4 to TRBJ2-7; D may be TRBD1 (5 bases). This CDR3 has 14 residues. The V end was cut by 8 bases, the J end by 3 bases, with 17 bases between. CDR3 sequence reads: CASSIGPQGYEQYF. In DNA form, the CDR3 reads TGTGCCAGCTCAATCGGCCCTCAGGGCTACGAGCAGTACTTC.

The chain joins TRBV6-6 to TRBJ1-1; D not certain. The CDR3 extends over 13 amino acids. Germline CDR1 MNHNY, CDR2 SVGAGI (reference sequence). The ends were cut back, 7 bases at V and 1 base at J, with 10 bases in the middle. The CDR3 DNA is TGTGCCAGCACCCCGGACGAGAACACTGAAGCTTTCTTT. Its protein is CASTPDENTEAFF.

This clonotype has at least ten counts. The V gene is TRBV19, the J gene TRBJ1-5; TRBD1 is a possible D gene (5 bases). Germline V gives CDR1 LNHDA, CDR2 SQIVND (reference sequence). V was clipped by 6 bases and J by 2 bases, with 11 bases between them. The CDR3 length is 14 residues. CDR3 sequence: CASSGGGGNQPQHF. CDR3 DNA sequence: TGTGCCAGTAGCGGGGGTGGTGGCAATCAGCCCCAGCATTTT.

The CDR3 region has the DNA TGCAGCGTTGAAGGCAGGGGGATAGATACGCAGTATTTT. Its translation: CSVEGRGIDTQYF. The rearrangement links TRBV29-1 to TRBJ2-3, with 7 bases lining up with TRBD1. The CDR3 is 13 amino acids. V was clipped by 1 base and J by 5 bases; unmatched bases: 3. Germline V lookup: CDR1 SQVTM, CDR2 ANQGSEA.

The J gene is TRBJ2-7, the V gene TRBV7-2, with a tentative D call TRBD2 (5 bases). V lost 5 bases and J 1 base, leaving 15 bases between the germline ends. This CDR3 region has 15 residues. CDR1 SGHTA and CDR2 FQGNSA come from the germline V gene. The DNA for the CDR3 is TGTGCCAGCAGCCGGGGTCAGGCGATATCCTACGAGCAGTACTTC. As protein: CASSRGQAISYEQYF.

The chain recombines TRBV5-4 with TRBJ2-1; 11 bases align to TRBD2. The CDR3 totals 15 residues. Germline CDR1 SGHNT, CDR2 YYREEE (reference sequence). Trimming removed 4 bases from V and 2 bases from J; junction bases left unmatched: 2. Here the CDR3 reads CASSVSGGAYNEQFF. For the CDR3, the DNA is TGTGCCAGCAGCGTTAGCGGGGGGGCCTACAATGAGCAGTTCTTC.

This chain connects TRBV6-2 or TRBV6-3 to TRBJ2-7, with D perhaps matching TRBD1 (5 bases). Looked up from germline, CDR1 is MNHEY and CDR2 is SVGEGT. The CDR3 has 14 amino acids. Trimming cost V 2 bases and J 0 bases, with 8 bases left between them. CDR3 region: CASSYPGISYEQYF. The CDR3 DNA follows: TGTGCCAGCAGTTACCCAGGGATCTCCTACGAGCAGTACTTC.

The table lists this clonotype with many counts. The V call is TRBV29-1, the J call TRBJ2-7, with 9 bases aligning to TRBD1. The V segment lost 6 bases and the J segment 3 bases; nucleotides outside the gene matches: 6. The germline V gene has CDR1 SQVTM and CDR2 ANQGSEA. The CDR3 totals 13 residues. The CDR3: CSVTGTGNYEQYF. In DNA, the CDR3 is TGCAGCGTAACCGGGACAGGGAACTACGAGCAGTACTTC.

The V gene is TRBV7-2, the J gene TRBJ2-5; D is ambiguous. Germline CDR1 reads SGHTA; CDR2 reads FQGNSA. V lost 5 bases to trimming and J lost 1 base, with 8 bases between them. This CDR3 contains 13 residues. The CDR3 loop reads CASSRGSQETQYF. CDR3 in DNA: TGTGCCAGCAGCCGTGGGTCCCAAGAGACCCAGTACTTC.

This clonotype has ten or more counts. This chain uses TRBV29-1 with TRBJ2-1, with D perhaps TRBD2 (6 bases). V gave up 5 bases and J gave up 5 bases, with 16 bases separating them. The germline CDR1 and CDR2 sequences are SQVTM and ANQGSEA. This CDR3 comprises 14 residues. The CDR3 coding sequence is TGCAGCGTTAAACCGGCGGGGTCCCACAATGAGCAGTTCTTC. As protein: CSVKPAGSHNEQFF.

The rearrangement uses TRBV5-4 and TRBJ2-7; D is perhaps TRBD2 (6 bases). In germline, CDR1 is SGHNT, CDR2 YYREEE (reference sequence). The V end was cut by 3 bases, the J end by 11 bases, with 15 bases between. The CDR3 is made up of 12 amino acids. DNA for the CDR3: TGTGCCAGCAGCTACCCGGGGGTAAAGGAGTACTTC. Protein sequence: CASSYPGVKEYF.

This clonotype has ten or more counts. This sequence joins TRBV20-1 and TRBJ2-1; TRBD2 matches 7 bases. The trim removed 5 bases at V and 3 bases at J, leaving 7 bases unmatched. The CDR3 contains 14 residues. Looked up from germline, CDR1 is DFQATT and CDR2 is SNEGSKA (reference sequence). CDR3 sequence: CSAVPLAVYNEQFF. As DNA, the CDR3 is TGCAGTGCTGTACCGCTAGCGGTCTACAATGAGCAGTTCTTC.

This clonotype showed up just a few times. The chain carries TRBV29-1 and TRBJ2-1; perhaps D is TRBD1 or TRBD2 (7 bases each). CDR3 size: 13 residues. V dropped 7 bases and J dropped 7 bases, with 17 bases sitting between them. The germline gives CDR1 SQVTM, CDR2 ANQGSEA. In nucleotides, the CDR3 is TGCAGCGCTAGGCAGGGGGGGTTTAATGAGCAGTTCTTC. Translation: CSARQGGFNEQFF.

V gene TRBV20-1 combines with J gene TRBJ1-4; D is ambiguous. CDR1 and CDR2 from the germline V gene are DFQATT and SNEGSKA (reference sequence). V lost 5 bases and J lost 6, with 4 bases in between. The CDR3 length is 10 residues. The CDR3, as DNA: TGCAGTGCTTCGGATGAAAAACTGTTTTTT. Its protein product is CSASDEKLFF.

This clonotype appeared many times. The rearrangement joins TRBV7-3 to TRBJ2-1, with 8 bases lining up with TRBD2. The CDR3 spans 14 residues. Germline CDR1 and CDR2: SGHTA and FQGTGA. With V trimmed by 5 bases and J by 8 bases, 8 bases remained unmatched. CDR3 sequence (DNA): TGTGCCAGCAGCGCCACCGGGACTAGAGATGAGCAGTTCTTC. It translates to CASSATGTRDEQFF.

This clonotype was counted many times. The rearrangement links TRBV7-2 to TRBJ1-2; D might be TRBD1 (5 bases). The ends were cut back, 7 bases at V and 1 base at J, with 16 bases in the middle. CDR1 and CDR2 from the germline V gene are SGHTA and FQGNSA. CDR3 length equals 15 residues. The CDR3 DNA reads TGTGCCAGCACCCCATTCCGGACACTTAACTATGGCTACACCTTC. It encodes CASTPFRTLNYGYTF.

This clonotype was found many times. The CDR3 DNA sequence: TGCAGTGCTTATAAGGGACAGGGAAGCTCTGGAAACACCATATATTTT. Protein sequence: CSAYKGQGSSGNTIYF. The chain couples TRBV20-1 to TRBJ1-3; 9 positions match TRBD1. The CDR3 has 16 amino acids. CDR1 and CDR2 from the germline V gene are DFQATT and SNEGSKA (reference sequence). The ends lost 5 bases at V and 0 bases at J; junction bases unmatched: 8.

This clonotype has a count of ten or more. V is TRBV7-9 and J is TRBJ2-3, with D possibly TRBD1 on 6 matching bases. The CDR3 sequence is 13 residues long. V lost 7 bases, J lost 8 bases, and 16 bases lay in between. Per germline, CDR1 SEHNR and CDR2 FQNEAQ (reference sequence). CDR3 sequence (DNA): TGTGCCAGCACCAGGGGACCGGGTGGTACGCAGTATTTT. This encodes CASTRGPGGTQYF.

This clonotype was counted between two and nine times. J is TRBJ2-7 and V is TRBV7-2; a possible D gene is TRBD1 (6 bases). The germline V and J ends were trimmed by 4 bases and 4 bases, with 11 bases remaining between them. Per the germline V gene, CDR1 is SGHTA and CDR2 is FQGNSA. CDR3 size: 13 residues. CDR3 region: CASSSNRAYEQYF. The CDR3, as DNA: TGTGCCAGCAGCTCAAACAGGGCATACGAGCAGTACTTC.